A selection of T cell receptor beta chains follows, all from one sample in a study of response to subunit inactivated influenza vaccine. TCRdb independently ran MiXCR on the RT-PCR reads; one entry per CDR3 protein. The sample holds hundreds of thousands of distinct CDR3 sequences, around 13% seen once. The material sequenced was PBMCs from blood, taken approximately 15 days before vaccination. The receptor set was obtained from a man aged 45-65 years who received an inactivated influenza vaccine. The CDR3 runs from the conserved cysteine through the conserved F or W. A D gene is named only where the DNA matches it firmly. Clone size is shown for a subset of rows, as once, few, many or a class of expanded clone.

CDR3 DNA,CDR3 protein,V gene,D gene,J gene,clone size
TGCAGCGTGAATCGGGACAGATTTTTGAAGTTCTTC,CSVNRDRFLKFF,TRBV29-1,TRBD1,TRBJ2-1,NA
TGTGCCAGCAGCATGCGGACAGGGGGAGGTGGTTCCTACGAGCAGTACTTC,CASSMRTGGGGSYEQYF,TRBV3-1,TRBD1,TRBJ2-7,NA
TGTGCCAGCTCACCAGGACAGCGGTTCACAGATACGCAGTATTTT,CASSPGQRFTDTQYF,TRBV18,NA,TRBJ2-3,NA
TGTGCCAGCAGCCCCGAGCGTACGCAGTATTTT,CASSPERTQYF,TRBV7-2,NA,TRBJ2-3,NA
TGTGCCAGCAGCCCTACGACAGGGGGGACTCAAGGCTACACCTTC,CASSPTTGGTQGYTF,TRBV12-3/TRBV12-4,TRBD1,TRBJ1-2,NA
TGTGCCAGCAGCTTAGAGGGTGGCAGCTCCTACGAGCAGTACTTC,CASSLEGGSSYEQYF,TRBV7-2,NA,TRBJ2-7,many
TGTGCCAGCAGTCAATTAGAAAACACTGAAGCTTTCTTT,CASSQLENTEAFF,TRBV27,NA,TRBJ1-1,few
TGCAGTGCTAGGGGAGGGGAGCAGTTCTTC,CSARGGEQFF,TRBV20-1,TRBD2,TRBJ2-1,few
TGTGCCAGCAGCTTAGCGACACCACAGCAGTTCTTC,CASSLATPQQFF,TRBV7-9,NA,TRBJ2-1,NA
TGTGCCAGCAGTACCACAGGGTCCGGGGAGCTGTTTTTT,CASSTTGSGELFF,TRBV28,NA,TRBJ2-2,few
TGCGCCACCTCGGTCGGGCGGAACACTGAAGCTTTCTTT,CATSVGRNTEAFF,TRBV5-1,NA,TRBJ1-1,NA
TGCAGCGTTGCCAGTCCGTACTACGAGCAGTACTTC,CSVASPYYEQYF,TRBV29-1,NA,TRBJ2-7,few
TGCGCCAGCAACGAGGAGGCCCCCTACAATGAGCAGTTCTTC,CASNEEAPYNEQFF,TRBV5-1,NA,TRBJ2-1,NA
TGCAGCTCCCAGGGTGTCTATGGCTACACCTTC,CSSQGVYGYTF,TRBV29-1,NA,TRBJ1-2,few
TGTGCCAGCAGCTCCGGACAGCCTGGAAACACCATATATTTT,CASSSGQPGNTIYF,TRBV7-2,NA,TRBJ1-3,few
TGTGCCAGCAGCCCCGGGGGCAGGGGTATCGATCAGCCCCAGCATTTT,CASSPGGRGIDQPQHF,TRBV9,NA,TRBJ1-5,NA
TGTGCCAACAGTTTCGGAACCATATACAATGAGCAGTTCTTC,CANSFGTIYNEQFF,TRBV12-3/TRBV12-4,NA,TRBJ2-1,NA
TGTGCCAGCAGTTTCAACAGGGGGCTCGGCGAGCAGTACTTC,CASSFNRGLGEQYF,TRBV6-5,TRBD1,TRBJ2-7,NA
TGTGCCAGTAGTCATTCCAGGGGTCGGCGGGGCACCGGGGAGCTGTTTTTT,CASSHSRGRRGTGELFF,TRBV19,NA,TRBJ2-2,NA
TGCAGTGCTAGATATCTAGCGGGGAACGACGCAGATACGCAGTATTTT,CSARYLAGNDADTQYF,TRBV20-1,TRBD2,TRBJ2-3,NA
TGCAGTGCATGGACTAGCTTAAGGGACGAGCAGTACTTC,CSAWTSLRDEQYF,TRBV20-1,TRBD2,TRBJ2-7,NA
TGCAGTGCTAGAGATCTGAAAAACACTGAAGCTTTCTTT,CSARDLKNTEAFF,TRBV20-1,NA,TRBJ1-1,many
TGTGCCAGCAGTTTATGGGGTAGCGGGAGGGCCAGCACCGGGGAGCTGTTTTTT,CASSLWGSGRASTGELFF,TRBV28,TRBD2,TRBJ2-2,few
TGTGCCAGCAGTTACCTCCAGGCTAGCGGGCGAGCAGATACGCAGTATTTT,CASSYLQASGRADTQYF,TRBV6-2/TRBV6-3,TRBD2,TRBJ2-3,few
TGTGCCAGCAGCCACGGCGGGGGCAAGGGCAATCAGCCCCAGCATTTT,CASSHGGGKGNQPQHF,TRBV6-2/TRBV6-3,NA,TRBJ1-5,few
TGTGCCAGCAGCCAAGAAACTGGGGGCGCGAACACTGAAGCTTTCTTT,CASSQETGGANTEAFF,TRBV4-2,NA,TRBJ1-1,NA
TGCGCCAGCGGACCGAATACAGATACGCAGTATTTT,CASGPNTDTQYF,TRBV5-1,NA,TRBJ2-3,NA
TGTGCCAGCAGCCATAGAGGGAACCTCCTCCACTACGAGCAGTACTTC,CASSHRGNLLHYEQYF,TRBV3-1,NA,TRBJ2-7,few
TGTGCCAGCAGCTTAGGGGAGAATGAAAAACTGTTTTTT,CASSLGENEKLFF,TRBV7-2,NA,TRBJ1-4,NA
TGCGCCAGCAGACAGGAGACTAGCACAGATACGCAGTATTTT,CASRQETSTDTQYF,TRBV5-1,NA,TRBJ2-3,few
TGTGCCAGCAGTCGACTGGGGTCTGGCGAGCAGTACTTC,CASSRLGSGEQYF,TRBV12-3/TRBV12-4,NA,TRBJ2-7,NA
TGTGCCAGCAGCTATCAACCGGGACAGGGGGCCGCTGAAGCTTTCTTT,CASSYQPGQGAAEAFF,TRBV11-3,TRBD1,TRBJ1-1,NA
TGTGCCACGCGGAGTTACAATGAGCAGTTCTTC,CATRSYNEQFF,TRBV15,NA,TRBJ2-1,many
TGTGCCACCAGCAGAGCGGGAGGGACCTACGAGCAGTACTTC,CATSRAGGTYEQYF,TRBV15,TRBD2,TRBJ2-7,many
TGTGCCAGCAGCCTACAGGGGAGACATGGCTACACCTTC,CASSLQGRHGYTF,TRBV27,TRBD1,TRBJ1-2,NA
TGTGCCAGCAGTCTCTACTCCGGGACAAGCTACTATGGCTACACCTTC,CASSLYSGTSYYGYTF,TRBV6-1,NA,TRBJ1-2,few
TGCGCCAGCAGCTTTGGCGGTTGGAATGAGCAGTTCTTC,CASSFGGWNEQFF,TRBV5-1,NA,TRBJ2-1,few